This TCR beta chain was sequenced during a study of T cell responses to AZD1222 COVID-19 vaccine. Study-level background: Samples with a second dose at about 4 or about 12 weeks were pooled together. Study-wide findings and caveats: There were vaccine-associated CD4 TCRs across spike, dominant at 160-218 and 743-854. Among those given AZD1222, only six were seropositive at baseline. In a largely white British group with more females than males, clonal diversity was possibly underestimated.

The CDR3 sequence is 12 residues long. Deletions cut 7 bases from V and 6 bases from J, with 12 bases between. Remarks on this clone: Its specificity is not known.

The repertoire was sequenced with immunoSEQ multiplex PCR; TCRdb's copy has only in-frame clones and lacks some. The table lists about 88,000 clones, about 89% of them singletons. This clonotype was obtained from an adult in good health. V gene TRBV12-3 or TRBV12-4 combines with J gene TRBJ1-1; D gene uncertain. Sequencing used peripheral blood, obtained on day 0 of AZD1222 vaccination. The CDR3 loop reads CASTVAPPEAFF. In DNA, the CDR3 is TGTGCCAGCACCGTAGCTCCTCCTGAAGCTTTCTTT.